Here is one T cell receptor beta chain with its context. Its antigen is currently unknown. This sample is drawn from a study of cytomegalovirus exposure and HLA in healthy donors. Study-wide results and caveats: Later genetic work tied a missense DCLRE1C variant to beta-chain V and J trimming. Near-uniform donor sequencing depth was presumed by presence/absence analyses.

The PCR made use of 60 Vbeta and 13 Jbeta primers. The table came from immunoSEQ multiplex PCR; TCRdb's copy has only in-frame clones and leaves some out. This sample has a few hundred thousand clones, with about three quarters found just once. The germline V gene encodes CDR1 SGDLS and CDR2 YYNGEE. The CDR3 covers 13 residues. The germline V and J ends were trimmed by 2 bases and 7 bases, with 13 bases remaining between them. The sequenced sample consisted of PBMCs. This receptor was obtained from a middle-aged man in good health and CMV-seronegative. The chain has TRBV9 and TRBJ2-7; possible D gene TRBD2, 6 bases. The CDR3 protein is CASSVGDSTEQYF. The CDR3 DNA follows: TGTGCCAGCAGCGTGGGGGACTCCACGGAGCAGTACTTC.